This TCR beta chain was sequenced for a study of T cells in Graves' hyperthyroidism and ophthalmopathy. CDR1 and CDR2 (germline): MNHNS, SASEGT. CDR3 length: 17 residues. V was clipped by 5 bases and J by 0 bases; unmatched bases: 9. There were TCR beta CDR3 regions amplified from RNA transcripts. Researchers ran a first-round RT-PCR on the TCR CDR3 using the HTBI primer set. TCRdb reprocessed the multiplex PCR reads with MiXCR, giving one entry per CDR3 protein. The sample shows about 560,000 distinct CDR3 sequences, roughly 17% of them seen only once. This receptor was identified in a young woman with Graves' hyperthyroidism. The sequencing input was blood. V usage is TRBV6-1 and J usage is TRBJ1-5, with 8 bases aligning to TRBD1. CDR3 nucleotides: TGTGCCAGCAGTTCTGGACAGGGAAGCTATAGCAATCAGCCCCAGCATTTT. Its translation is CASSSGQGSYSNQPQHF.